These 11 T cell receptor beta chains came from one sample sequenced in a study of post-analysis software for immune sequencing data. cDNA libraries for TCR beta contained unique molecular identifiers. TCRdb re-called the PCR reads with MiXCR, one entry per CDR3 protein. The sample has roughly 800,000 distinct CDR3 sequences, 30% seen once. Notes on the study in general: TRBV5-6, TRBV5-1 and TRBV20-1 were among roughly 5 TRBV segments more frequent in patients than controls.

These receptors are not linked to any known antigen. The sequenced sample consisted of blood. The receptors stem from a girl between 10 and 17 years old with multiple sclerosis.

The rearrangement links TRBV27 to TRBJ2-1; D possibly matches TRBD1 or TRBD2 (6 bases each). Germline lookup yields CDR1 MNHEY and CDR2 SMNVEV (reference sequence). CDR3 length equals 15 residues. V lost 6 bases and J 5 bases, leaving 17 bases between the germline ends. CDR3 coding DNA: TGTGCCAGCAGCCGATCGTGGGGGGCCGACAATGAGCAGTTCTTC. Its translation is CASSRSWGADNEQFF.

This chain uses TRBV21-1 with TRBJ1-2; the DNA was not used to check the table's D call, TRBD1. TRBV21-1 is a documented pseudogene. The CDR3 has 14 residues. The DNA for the CDR3 is TGTGCCAGCAGCAAGAGGACAGGGGACTATGGCTACACCTTC. Protein: CASSKRTGDYGYTF.

Only a few counts were recorded for this clonotype. The chain has TRBV7-6 and TRBJ1-2, with 8 bases identical to TRBD1. With 5 bases clipped from V and 7 bases from J, the junction kept 18 bases outside the gene matches. The CDR3 length is 17 residues. Germline V lookup: CDR1 SGHVS, CDR2 FNYEAQ. CDR3 DNA: TGTGCCAGCAGCGAAAGACGACAGGGGATAAGACTGGGTGGCTACACCTTC. It yields the protein CASSERRQGIRLGGYTF.

This chain connects TRBV29-1 to TRBJ2-1, with 10 bases matching TRBD1. This CDR3 is built from 15 residues. With V trimmed by 3 bases and J by 8 bases, 10 bases remained unmatched. CDR1 and CDR2 (germline): SQVTM, ANQGSEA. In DNA, the CDR3 is TGCAGCGTTGATAGAGCGACAGGGGGCATCGATGAGCAGTTCTTC. It translates to CSVDRATGGIDEQFF.

The CDR3 loop is CANSTSGGSTDTQYF. CDR3 nucleotides: TGTGCCAACTCGACTAGCGGCGGGAGCACAGATACGCAGTATTTT. The chain couples TRBV2 to TRBJ2-3; 9 bases are a match to TRBD2. Germline lookup yields CDR1 SNHLY and CDR2 FYNNEI. CDR3 size: 15 residues. Unmatched junction bases numbered 8, after V lost 10 bases and J lost 0 bases.

This clonotype was observed a handful of times. V and J are TRBV29-1 and TRBJ2-7; tentatively, D is TRBD1 (8 bases). Deletions cut 1 base from V and 3 bases from J, with 16 bases between. The CDR3 contains 15 residues. In germline, CDR1 is SQVTM, CDR2 ANQGSEA. CDR3 region: CSVEANRGGLYEQYF. The CDR3 coding sequence is TGCAGCGTTGAAGCAAACAGGGGGGGCCTCTACGAGCAGTACTTC.

The rearrangement uses TRBV13 and TRBJ2-1, with 8 bases matching TRBD2. The trim removed 1 base at V and 8 bases at J, leaving 7 bases unmatched. Per germline, CDR1 PRHDT and CDR2 FYEKMQ (reference sequence). The CDR3 sequence is 15 residues long. This CDR3 reads CASSLAGGPRYEQFF. CDR3 in DNA: TGTGCCAGCAGCTTAGCGGGAGGGCCTCGGTATGAGCAGTTCTTC.

This clonotype came up a few times. This chain joins TRBV20-1 and TRBJ2-1, with D perhaps matching TRBD2 (6 bases). Per the germline V gene, CDR1 is DFQATT and CDR2 is SNEGSKA (reference sequence). V lost 1 base, J lost 1 base, and 11 bases lay in between. This CDR3 has 15 residues. CDR3 region: CSARVGSNSYNEQFF. CDR3 in DNA: TGCAGTGCTAGAGTCGGGAGTAATTCCTACAATGAGCAGTTCTTC.

This CDR3 reads CASSLDSGSASDTQYF. CDR3 in DNA: TGCGCCAGCAGCTTGGATAGCGGGAGTGCCTCAGATACGCAGTATTTT. V usage is TRBV5-1 and J usage is TRBJ2-3, with 9 bases matching TRBD2. V dropped 0 bases and J dropped 4; count of bases not matched to a gene: 6. From germline, CDR1 is SGHRS and CDR2 YFSETQ. The CDR3 is 16 amino acids.

CDR3 protein: CSVMWTGEGTQYF. CDR3 nucleotides: TGCAGCGTTATGTGGACAGGGGAAGGGACCCAGTACTTC. The V call is TRBV29-1, the J call TRBJ2-7; TRBD1 matches 9 bases. The assigned J gene may be wrong: the sequence end matches TRBJ2-5 better. The germline gives CDR1 SQVTM, CDR2 ANQGSEA. The CDR3 covers 13 residues.

The chain is built from TRBV20-1 and TRBJ2-1; 7 positions agree with TRBD1. Germline lookup yields CDR1 DFQATT and CDR2 SNEGSKA (reference sequence). The trim removed 5 bases at V and 10 bases at J, leaving 17 bases unmatched. The length of the CDR3 is 15 residues. The CDR3 loop reads CSAGAGTASSYEQFF. DNA of the CDR3: TGCAGTGCTGGGGCCGGGACAGCAAGCTCCTACGAGCAGTTCTTC.